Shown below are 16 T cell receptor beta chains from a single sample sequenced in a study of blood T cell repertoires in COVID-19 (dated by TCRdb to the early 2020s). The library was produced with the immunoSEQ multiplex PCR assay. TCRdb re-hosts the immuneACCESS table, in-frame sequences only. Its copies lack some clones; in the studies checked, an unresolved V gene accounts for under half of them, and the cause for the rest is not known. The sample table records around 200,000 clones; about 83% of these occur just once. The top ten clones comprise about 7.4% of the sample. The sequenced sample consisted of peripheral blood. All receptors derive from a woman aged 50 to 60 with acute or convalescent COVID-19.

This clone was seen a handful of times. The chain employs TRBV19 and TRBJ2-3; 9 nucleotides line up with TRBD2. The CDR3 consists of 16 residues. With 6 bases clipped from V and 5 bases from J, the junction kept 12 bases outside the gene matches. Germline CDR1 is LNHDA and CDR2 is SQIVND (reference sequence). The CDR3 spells CASSPRGSGSIDTQYF. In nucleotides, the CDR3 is TGTGCCAGTAGCCCCCGGGGTAGCGGGAGTATAGATACGCAGTATTTT.

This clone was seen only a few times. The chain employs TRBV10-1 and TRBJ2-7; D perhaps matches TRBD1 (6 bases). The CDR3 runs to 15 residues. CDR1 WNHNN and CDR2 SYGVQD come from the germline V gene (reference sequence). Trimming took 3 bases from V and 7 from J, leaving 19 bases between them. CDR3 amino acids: CASSDQGQGPGEQYF. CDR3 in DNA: TGCGCCAGCAGTGACCAGGGCCAGGGGCCTGGAGAGCAGTACTTC.

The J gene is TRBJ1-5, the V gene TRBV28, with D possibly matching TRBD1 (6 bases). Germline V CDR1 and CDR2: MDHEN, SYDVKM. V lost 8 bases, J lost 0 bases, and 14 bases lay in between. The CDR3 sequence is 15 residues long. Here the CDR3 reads CASHPTGHSNQPQHF. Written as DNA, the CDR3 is TGTGCCAGCCACCCCACAGGGCATAGCAATCAGCCCCAGCATTTT.

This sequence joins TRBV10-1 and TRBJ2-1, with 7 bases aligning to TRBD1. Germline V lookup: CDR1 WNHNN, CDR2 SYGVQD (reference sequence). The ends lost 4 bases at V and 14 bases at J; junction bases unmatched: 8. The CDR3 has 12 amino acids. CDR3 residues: CASSVPQGSKFF. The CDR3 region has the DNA TGCGCCAGCAGTGTACCACAGGGGTCGAAGTTCTTC.

CDR3: CASSEGADPGETQYF. In DNA form, the CDR3 reads TGTGCCAGCAGTGAAGGGGCTGACCCAGGAGAGACCCAGTACTTC. The chain carries TRBV6-1 and TRBJ2-5; D is uncertain. Per germline, CDR1 MNHNS and CDR2 SASEGT. V lost 1 base, J lost 4 bases, and 13 bases lay in between. This CDR3 region has 15 residues.

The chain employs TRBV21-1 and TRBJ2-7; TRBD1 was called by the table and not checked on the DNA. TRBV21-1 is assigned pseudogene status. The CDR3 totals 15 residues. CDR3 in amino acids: CASSKRGTGPYEQYF. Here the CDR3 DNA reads TGTGCCAGCAGCAAACGGGGGACAGGTCCCTACGAGCAGTACTTC.

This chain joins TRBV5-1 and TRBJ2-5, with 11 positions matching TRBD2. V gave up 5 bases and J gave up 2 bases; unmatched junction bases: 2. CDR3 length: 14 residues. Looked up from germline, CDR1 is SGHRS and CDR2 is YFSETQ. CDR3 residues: CASSSSGGQETQYF. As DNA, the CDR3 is TGCGCCAGCAGTTCTAGCGGGGGGCAAGAGACCCAGTACTTC.

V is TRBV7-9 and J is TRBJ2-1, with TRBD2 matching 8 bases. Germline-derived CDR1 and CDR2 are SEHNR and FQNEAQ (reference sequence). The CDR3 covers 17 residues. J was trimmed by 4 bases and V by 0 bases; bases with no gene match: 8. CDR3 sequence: CASSLAIVAGRYNEQFF. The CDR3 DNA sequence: TGTGCCAGCAGCTTAGCAATCGTAGCGGGAAGGTACAATGAGCAGTTCTTC.

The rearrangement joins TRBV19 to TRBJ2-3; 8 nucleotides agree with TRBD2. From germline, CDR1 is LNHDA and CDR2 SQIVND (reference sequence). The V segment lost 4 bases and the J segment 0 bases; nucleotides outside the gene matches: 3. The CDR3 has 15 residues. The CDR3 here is CASSTPSGSTDTQYF. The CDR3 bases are TGTGCCAGTAGTACCCCTAGCGGGAGCACAGATACGCAGTATTTT.

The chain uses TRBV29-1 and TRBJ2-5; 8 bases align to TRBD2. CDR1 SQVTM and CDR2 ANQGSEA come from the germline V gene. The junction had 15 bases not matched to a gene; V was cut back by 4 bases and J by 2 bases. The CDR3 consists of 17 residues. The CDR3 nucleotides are TGCAGCGTTGCCCACTCAGGGAGCGGGAGTGGGCAAGAGACCCAGTACTTC. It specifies CSVAHSGSGSGQETQYF.

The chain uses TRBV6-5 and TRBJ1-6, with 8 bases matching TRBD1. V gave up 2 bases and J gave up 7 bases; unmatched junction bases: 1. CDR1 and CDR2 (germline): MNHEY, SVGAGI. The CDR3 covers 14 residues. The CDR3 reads CASSYNRGNSPLHF. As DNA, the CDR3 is TGTGCCAGCAGTTACAACAGGGGGAATTCACCCCTCCACTTT.

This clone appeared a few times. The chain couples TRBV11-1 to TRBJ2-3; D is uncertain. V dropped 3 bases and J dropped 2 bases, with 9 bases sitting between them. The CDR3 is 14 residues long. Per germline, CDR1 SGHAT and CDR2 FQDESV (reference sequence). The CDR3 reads CASSFDTNTDTQYF. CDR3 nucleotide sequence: TGTGCCAGCAGCTTCGACACAAACACAGATACGCAGTATTTT. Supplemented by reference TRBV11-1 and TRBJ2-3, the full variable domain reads EAEVAQSPRYKITEKSQAVAFWCDPISGHATLYWYRQILGQGPELLVQFQDESVVDDSQLPKDRFSAERLKGVDSTLKIQPAELGDSAMYLCASSFDTNTDTQYFGPGTRLTVL.

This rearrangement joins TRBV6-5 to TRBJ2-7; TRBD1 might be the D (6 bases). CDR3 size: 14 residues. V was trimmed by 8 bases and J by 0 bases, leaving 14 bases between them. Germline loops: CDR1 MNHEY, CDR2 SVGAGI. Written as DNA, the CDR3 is TGTGCCAGCCTCTCGGACAGCCGCTCCTACGAGCAGTACTTC. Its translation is CASLSDSRSYEQYF.

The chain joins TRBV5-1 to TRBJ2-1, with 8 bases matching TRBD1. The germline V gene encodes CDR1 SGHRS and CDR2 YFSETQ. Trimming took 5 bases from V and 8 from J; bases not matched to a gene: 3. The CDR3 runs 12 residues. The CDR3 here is CASRLQGDEQFF. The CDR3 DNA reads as TGCGCCAGCAGACTACAGGGGGATGAGCAGTTCTTC.

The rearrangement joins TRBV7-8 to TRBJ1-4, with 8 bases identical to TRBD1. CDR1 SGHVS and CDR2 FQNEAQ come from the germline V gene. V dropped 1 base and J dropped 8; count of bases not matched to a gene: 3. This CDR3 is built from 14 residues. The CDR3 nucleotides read TGTGCCAGCAGCTTAGTCAGGGGGCGGGAAAAACTGTTTTTT. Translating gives CASSLVRGREKLFF.

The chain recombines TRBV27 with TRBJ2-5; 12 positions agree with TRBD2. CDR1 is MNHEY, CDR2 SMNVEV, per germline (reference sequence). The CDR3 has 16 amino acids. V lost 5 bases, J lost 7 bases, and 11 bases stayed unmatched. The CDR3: CASSLNLAGGPATQYF. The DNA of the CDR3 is TGTGCCAGCAGTCTCAACCTAGCGGGAGGGCCCGCGACCCAGTACTTC.